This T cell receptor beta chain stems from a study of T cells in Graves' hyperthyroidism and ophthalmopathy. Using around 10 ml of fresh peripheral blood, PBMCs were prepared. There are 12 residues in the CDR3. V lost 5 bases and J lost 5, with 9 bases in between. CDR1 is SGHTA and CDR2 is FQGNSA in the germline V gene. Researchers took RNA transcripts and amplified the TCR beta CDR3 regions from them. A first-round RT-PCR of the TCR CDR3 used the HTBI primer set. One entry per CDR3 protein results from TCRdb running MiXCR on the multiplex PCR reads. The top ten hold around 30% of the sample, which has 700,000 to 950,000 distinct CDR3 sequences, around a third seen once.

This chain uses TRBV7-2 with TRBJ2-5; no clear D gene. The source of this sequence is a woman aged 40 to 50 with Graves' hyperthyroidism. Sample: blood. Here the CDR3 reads CASSAVGETQYF. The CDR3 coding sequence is TGTGCCAGCAGCGCCGTTGGGGAGACCCAGTACTTC.